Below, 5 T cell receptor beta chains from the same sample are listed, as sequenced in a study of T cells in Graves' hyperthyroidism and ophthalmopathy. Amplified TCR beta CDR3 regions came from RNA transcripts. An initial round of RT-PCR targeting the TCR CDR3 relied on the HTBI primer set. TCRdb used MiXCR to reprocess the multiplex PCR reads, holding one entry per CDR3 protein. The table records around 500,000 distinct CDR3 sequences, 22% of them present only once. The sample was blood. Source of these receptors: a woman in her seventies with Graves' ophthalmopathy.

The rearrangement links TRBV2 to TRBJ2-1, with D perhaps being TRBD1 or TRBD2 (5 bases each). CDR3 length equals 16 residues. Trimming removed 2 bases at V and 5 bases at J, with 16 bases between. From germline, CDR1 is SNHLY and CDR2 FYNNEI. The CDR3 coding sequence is TGTGCCAGCAGTGAATGGGCGAGAGGGGTCCACAATGAGCAGTTCTTC. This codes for CASSEWARGVHNEQFF.

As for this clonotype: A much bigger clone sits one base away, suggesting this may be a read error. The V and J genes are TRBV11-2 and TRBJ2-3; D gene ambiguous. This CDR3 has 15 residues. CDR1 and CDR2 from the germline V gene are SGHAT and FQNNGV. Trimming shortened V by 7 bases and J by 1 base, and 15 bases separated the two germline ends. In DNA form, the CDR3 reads TGTGCCAGCAACCGACCGTTGGCCCGCACAGATACGCAGTATTTT. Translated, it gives CASNRPLARTDTQYF.

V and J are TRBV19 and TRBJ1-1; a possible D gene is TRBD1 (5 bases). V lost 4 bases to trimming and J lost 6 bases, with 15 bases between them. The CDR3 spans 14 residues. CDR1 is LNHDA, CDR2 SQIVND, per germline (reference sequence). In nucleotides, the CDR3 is TGTGCCAGTAGTAATCTCGGGGGGAGGGCTGAAGCTTTCTTT. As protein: CASSNLGGRAEAFF. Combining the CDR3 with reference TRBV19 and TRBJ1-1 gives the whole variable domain DGGITQSPKYLFRKEGQNVTLSCEQNLNHDAMYWYRQDPGQGLRLIYYSQIVNDFQKGDIAEGYSVSREKKESFPLTVTSAQKNPTAFYLCASSNLGGRAEAFFGQGTRLTVV.

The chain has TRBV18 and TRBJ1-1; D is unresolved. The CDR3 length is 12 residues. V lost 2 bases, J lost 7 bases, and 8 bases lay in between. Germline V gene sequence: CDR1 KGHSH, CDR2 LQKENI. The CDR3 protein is CASSPTGDEAFF. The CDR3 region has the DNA TGTGCCAGCTCACCAACCGGGGATGAAGCTTTCTTT.

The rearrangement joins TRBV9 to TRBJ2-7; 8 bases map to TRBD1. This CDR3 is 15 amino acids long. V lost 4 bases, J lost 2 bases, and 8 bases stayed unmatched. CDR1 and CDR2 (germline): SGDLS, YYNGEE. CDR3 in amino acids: CASSPSDRVAYEQYF. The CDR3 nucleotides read TGTGCCAGCAGCCCATCGGACAGGGTAGCCTACGAGCAGTACTTC.